The 9 T cell receptor beta chains presented below share a single source sample, sequenced in a study of a mutant IDH1 vaccine in newly diagnosed glioma. These receptors are not linked to any known antigen. Libraries were prepared by immunoSEQ multiplex PCR; TCRdb keeps only in-frame clonotypes and omits some of them. In the table there are about 36,000 clones, 81% of which are singletons. Stated time point: week 5, during vaccination. Each vaccine dose was 300 ug of mutant IDH1 20-mer peptide, with topical imiquimod. Source: PBMCs, taken from a glioma patient whose treatment included an IDH1 peptide vaccine. The receptors originated from a man aged 50-59 years with glioma.

The genes are TRBV5-1 and TRBJ1-4, with TRBD1 as a possible D gene (5 bases). Trimming took 4 bases from V and 3 from J, leaving 13 bases between them. Germline CDR1 reads SGHRS; CDR2 reads YFSETQ. This CDR3 region has 15 residues. The CDR3, as DNA: TGCGCCAGCAGCCCCTCCCAGGGAGCTAATGAAAAACTGTTTTTT. Encoded protein: CASSPSQGANEKLFF.

This clone has a handful of counts. The chain recombines TRBV6-5 with TRBJ1-1, with unresolved D. V was clipped by 5 bases and J by 4 bases, with 14 bases between them. This CDR3 spans 14 amino acids. The germline CDR1 and CDR2 sequences are MNHEY and SVGAGI. CDR3 amino acids: CASSRGRMGTEAFF. Written as DNA, the CDR3 is TGTGCCAGCAGTCGCGGGAGAATGGGCACTGAAGCTTTCTTT.

This clone was recorded a few times. The rearrangement joins TRBV4-1 to TRBJ1-2; D is perhaps TRBD1 (6 bases). CDR1 is MGHRA and CDR2 is YSYEKL in the germline V gene. The V end lost 4 bases, the J end lost 4 bases, and 16 bases lay between the germline ends. There are 15 residues in the CDR3. The CDR3 bases are TGCGCCAGCAGCCGGGGGCCTGGGGGTGGCTATGGCTACACCTTC. Translation: CASSRGPGGGYGYTF.

The chain carries TRBV10-1 and TRBJ2-3, with TRBD1 as a possible D gene (7 bases). Trimming removed 7 bases at V and 0 bases at J, with 17 bases between. The CDR3 runs to 16 residues. Germline values: CDR1 WNHNN, CDR2 SYGVQD (reference sequence). The CDR3 bases are TGCGCCAGCATCCTCATCGCGGGACAGAGCACAGATACGCAGTATTTT. Amino acids: CASILIAGQSTDTQYF.

The J gene is TRBJ2-7, the V gene TRBV14, with D possibly matching TRBD2 (6 bases). Germline V gene sequence: CDR1 SGHDN, CDR2 FVKESK. Trimming removed 0 bases at V and 6 bases at J, with 12 bases between. This CDR3 spans 14 amino acids. Written as DNA, the CDR3 is TGTGCCAGCAGCCAAGATTCGGGGAGGCGCGAGCAGTACTTC. This gives the protein CASSQDSGRREQYF. The full variable domain, completed using reference TRBV14 and TRBJ2-7, is EAGVTQFPSHSVIEKGQTVTLRCDPISGHDNLYWYRRVMGKEIKFLLHFVKESKQDESGMPNNRFLAERTGGTYSTLKVQPAELEDSGVYFCASSQDSGRREQYFGPGTRLTVT.

This chain joins TRBV7-2 and TRBJ2-7; 7 bases match TRBD1. The CDR3 sequence is 15 residues long. Germline V gene sequence: CDR1 SGHTA, CDR2 FQGNSA. V was clipped by 5 bases and J by 4 bases; unmatched bases: 11. The CDR3 nucleotides are TGTGCCAGCAGCCCAGCCCCTAAGGGGGCTTACGAGCAGTACTTC. Encoded protein: CASSPAPKGAYEQYF.

V is TRBV5-1 and J is TRBJ1-2, with a tentative D call TRBD1 (5 bases). Germline lookup yields CDR1 SGHRS and CDR2 YFSETQ. CDR3 length equals 13 residues. Trimming shortened V by 0 bases and J by 8 bases, and 11 bases separated the two germline ends. The CDR3 is CASSLEGPGGYTF. The CDR3 DNA sequence: TGCGCCAGCAGCTTGGAAGGTCCAGGGGGCTACACCTTC.

This clone appeared once. The V gene is TRBV7-9, the J gene TRBJ1-4, with 7 bases matching TRBD1. Trimming cost V 1 base and J 8 bases; bases outside gene matches: 4. The CDR3 sequence is 14 residues long. Germline values: CDR1 SEHNR, CDR2 FQNEAQ (reference sequence). CDR3 sequence: CASSLGQGVEKLFF. The CDR3 DNA follows: TGTGCCAGCAGCTTAGGACAGGGCGTGGAAAAACTGTTTTTT.

The chain has TRBV18 and TRBJ2-7; possibly TRBD1 for D (5 bases). Trimming removed 3 bases from V and 2 bases from J, with 11 bases in between. The CDR3 is made up of 14 amino acids. The V gene's germline CDR1 is KGHSH and CDR2 LQKENI. CDR3: CASSPGRGPYEQYF. DNA for the CDR3: TGTGCCAGCTCACCGGGAAGGGGTCCCTACGAGCAGTACTTC.